The clone carrying this T cell receptor (beta chain) was observed many times. What it binds is not known. Each TCR beta library was made by quantitative 5'-RACE that incorporated molecular barcodes. TCRdb itself ran the 5' RACE reads through MiXCR, one entry per CDR3 protein. The sample contains fewer than 200,000 distinct CDR3 sequences, roughly 18% of which appear only once. This entry is derived from a study of CD8 T cells in ankylosing spondylitis. The CDR3 is 15 residues long. Losses at the gene ends were 6 bases for V and 4 bases for J; bases not matched to a gene: 6. Germline loops: CDR1 SGHNT, CDR2 YENEEA. Study-wide results and caveats: Reportedly, disease-linked clones are significantly enriched in ankylosing spondylitis patients' matched synovial fluid. Both synovial fluid and blood in reactive arthritis had previously been reported to carry some motif variants.

The sample comprised blood, either unsorted or a sorted T cell fraction (not recorded which). The origin of this receptor is a male donor aged 10-29 years with ankylosing spondylitis or in good health (not recorded which). V usage is TRBV11-3 and J usage is TRBJ1-3; 10 bases align to TRBD1. CDR3 coding DNA: TGTGCCAGCAGTCCGGGACAGGGGCCCGGAAACACCATATATTTT. Protein product: CASSPGQGPGNTIYF.